The 28 T cell receptor beta chains below come from one sample, sequenced in a study of cytomegalovirus exposure and HLA in healthy donors. In the PCR, 60 Vbeta and 13 Jbeta primers were used. Method: immunoSEQ multiplex PCR; TCRdb's copy keeps in-frame clones and lacks some. The sample carries approximately 160,000 clones, about three quarters recorded once. The sample was PBMCs. The receptor source for this set is a woman aged 50 to 60 in good health and CMV-seropositive.

This chain links TRBV15 with TRBJ1-4; 7 bases fit TRBD1. Germline-derived CDR1 and CDR2 are LNHNV and YYDKDF (reference sequence). The ends lost 1 base at V and 3 bases at J; junction bases unmatched: 2. The CDR3 runs to 15 residues. Here the CDR3 reads CATSRARGANEKLFF. In nucleotides, the CDR3 is TGTGCCACCAGCAGAGCCAGGGGGGCTAATGAAAAACTGTTTTTT.

For this clone: The identical CDR3 is also encoded by other nucleotide sequences in the sample. The gene calls are TRBV10-2 and TRBJ1-1; 12 nucleotides agree with TRBD1. Trimming removed 2 bases from V and 4 bases from J; junction bases left unmatched: 14. Germline V gene sequence: CDR1 WSHSY, CDR2 SAAADI. The CDR3 has 19 amino acids. The CDR3 DNA is TGCGCCAGCAGTGAGGGTTCCGGGACAGGGGGCCTAGTTGGCACTGAAGCTTTCTTT. Its protein is CASSEGSGTGGLVGTEAFF.

V is TRBV5-4 and J is TRBJ1-6; TRBD1 might be the D (6 bases). The V end was cut by 4 bases, the J end by 7 bases, with 18 bases between. Germline V CDR1 and CDR2: SGHNT, YYREEE (reference sequence). The CDR3 has 16 amino acids. The CDR3 nucleotides read TGTGCCAGCAGCACCGTAGGGGGTCTCTCGAATTCACCCCTCCACTTT. This translates into CASSTVGGLSNSPLHF.

The rearrangement uses TRBV30 and TRBJ1-1; TRBD1 aligns across 7 bases. V was clipped by 0 bases and J by 4 bases; unmatched bases: 2. From germline, CDR1 is GTSNPN and CDR2 SVGIG (reference sequence). This CDR3 has 13 amino acids. The DNA of the CDR3 is TGTGCCTGGAGTGTAAACAGGGGCACTGAAGCTTTCTTT. Its translation is CAWSVNRGTEAFF.

The V call is TRBV15, the J call TRBJ2-1, with D possibly TRBD2 on 7 matching bases. V was pared by 0 bases and J by 8 bases, with 14 bases between. The CDR3 is made up of 15 amino acids. CDR1 and CDR2 from the germline V gene are LNHNV and YYDKDF (reference sequence). The CDR3 DNA reads as TGTGCCACCAGCAGAGAGAGGGGGGGAGGCGATGAGCAGTTCTTC. Encoded protein: CATSRERGGGDEQFF. Complete variable domain (other parts from reference TRBV15 and TRBJ2-1): DAMVIQNPRYQVTQFGKPVTLSCSQTLNHNVMYWYQQKSSQAPKLLFHYYDKDFNNEADTPDNFQSRRPNTSFCFLDIRSPGLGDTAMYLCATSRERGGGDEQFFGPGTRLTVL.

This clone is a singleton in its sample. V usage is TRBV7-2 and J usage is TRBJ2-5, with 7 bases matching TRBD2. V trimming: 7 bases; J trimming: 4 bases; junction bases outside the gene matches: 12. Germline loops: CDR1 SGHTA, CDR2 FQGNSA. There are 15 residues in the CDR3. This CDR3 is CASTTGAGVVETQYF. In DNA, the CDR3 is TGTGCCAGCACCACCGGGGCGGGAGTAGTAGAGACCCAGTACTTC. Drawing the rest from reference TRBV7-2 and TRBJ2-5, the complete variable domain is GAGVSQSPSNKVTEKGKDVELRCDPISGHTALYWYRQSLGQGLEFLIYFQGNSAPDKSGLPSDRFSAERTGGSVSTLTIQRTQQEDSAVYLCASTTGAGVVETQYFGPGTRLLVL.

The V gene is TRBV5-8, the J gene TRBJ1-4; 9 bases match TRBD1. The CDR3 totals 14 residues. Per the germline V gene, CDR1 is SGHTS and CDR2 is YDEGEE. V lost 7 bases to trimming and J lost 8 bases; unmatched junction nucleotides: 9. Written as DNA, the CDR3 is TGTGCCAGCGCGCCGGGACAGGGTCACGAAAAACTGTTTTTT. Its protein product is CASAPGQGHEKLFF.

The chain joins TRBV5-5 to TRBJ1-1; possible D gene TRBD1, 5 bases. CDR3 size: 15 residues. Germline V CDR1 and CDR2: SGHKS, YYEKEE (reference sequence). With 4 bases removed from V and 3 bases from J, the gap between germline ends came to 16 bases. This chain's CDR3 is CASSPRQGRDTEAFF. The CDR3 DNA follows: TGTGCCAGCAGCCCCCGGCAGGGAAGAGACACTGAAGCTTTCTTT.

The chain is built from TRBV19 and TRBJ1-4; D may be TRBD1 (5 bases). The germline gives CDR1 LNHDA, CDR2 SQIVND (reference sequence). V lost 2 bases to trimming and J lost 0 bases, with 16 bases between them. The CDR3 has 18 residues. CDR3 DNA sequence: TGTGCCAGTAGTATATTGCTGGGGAGGACATCAACTAATGAAAAACTGTTTTTT. Its protein is CASSILLGRTSTNEKLFF.

V is TRBV6-5 and J is TRBJ2-3; tentatively, D is TRBD2 (6 bases). CDR3 length equals 14 residues. Germline assignment: CDR1 MNHEY and CDR2 SVGAGI. The V gene lost 6 bases and the J gene lost 0 bases, with 10 bases spanning the gap. Written as DNA, the CDR3 is TGTGCCAGCAGGCGGGGCCGAAGCACAGATACGCAGTATTTT. Its protein product is CASRRGRSTDTQYF.

This chain links TRBV2 with TRBJ1-2; TRBD1 matches 7 bases. V shed 5 bases, J shed 8 bases, and the junction held 11 bases outside the gene matches. Germline V CDR1 and CDR2: SNHLY, FYNNEI. The CDR3 spans 14 residues. CDR3 nucleotides: TGTGCCAGCAGTCCCTTAACCACAGGGGAAGGCTACACCTTC. It yields the protein CASSPLTTGEGYTF.

The J gene is TRBJ1-5, the V gene TRBV7-6; D is uncertain. V shed 1 base and J shed 6 bases, with 13 bases lying between them. This CDR3 has 15 amino acids. CDR1 and CDR2 (germline): SGHVS, FNYEAQ. The CDR3 loop reads CASSLGQGGGQPQHF. In DNA, the CDR3 is TGTGCCAGCAGCTTAGGGCAAGGCGGTGGTCAGCCCCAGCATTTT.

J is TRBJ1-2 and V is TRBV5-6; D may be TRBD1 (6 bases). This CDR3 contains 14 residues. Per germline, CDR1 SGHDT and CDR2 YYEEEE. V was cut by 3 bases and J by 4 bases, with 13 bases left in between. CDR3 DNA: TGTGCCAGCAGCTACCGGACAGAACCCTATGGCTACACCTTC. This translates into CASSYRTEPYGYTF.

The genes are TRBV5-6 and TRBJ2-1, with D unclear. CDR3 length: 12 residues. Germline CDR1 and CDR2: SGHDT and YYEEEE. V lost 1 base and J lost 9, with 8 bases in between. For the CDR3, the DNA is TGTGCCAGCAGCTTGACCCCGGGTGAGCAGTTCTTC. The encoded protein is CASSLTPGEQFF.

V and J are TRBV27 and TRBJ2-7; D is unresolved. The germline V and J ends were trimmed by 3 bases and 0 bases, with 9 bases remaining between them. From germline, CDR1 is MNHEY and CDR2 SMNVEV (reference sequence). The length of the CDR3 is 14 residues. The CDR3 here is CASSFLGASYEQYF. The CDR3 region has the DNA TGTGCCAGCAGTTTCCTCGGTGCCTCCTACGAGCAGTACTTC.

J is TRBJ1-5 and V is TRBV5-8; possibly TRBD1 for D (5 bases). Trimming took off 3 bases at V and 4 bases at J, with 14 bases between the two ends. Per germline, CDR1 SGHTS and CDR2 YDEGEE. This CDR3 comprises 15 residues. The CDR3 here is CASSSDRAPNQPQHF. In DNA form, the CDR3 reads TGTGCCAGCAGCTCCGACAGAGCGCCGAATCAGCCCCAGCATTTT.

The rearrangement uses TRBV2 and TRBJ1-6; a possible D gene is TRBD1 (5 bases). The CDR3 runs to 13 residues. V was shortened by 6 bases and J by 11 bases, with 14 bases between the two germline ends. CDR1 SNHLY and CDR2 FYNNEI come from the germline V gene. The DNA of the CDR3 is TGTGCCAGCAGGGGGGGAACAGCTACACCCCTCCACTTT. Translated: CASRGGTATPLHF.

This sequence joins TRBV5-5 and TRBJ2-5, with D perhaps TRBD2 (5 bases). The germline V gene encodes CDR1 SGHKS and CDR2 YYEKEE (reference sequence). The CDR3 consists of 13 residues. Trimming removed 4 bases from V and 5 bases from J, with 12 bases in between. The CDR3 DNA is TGTGCCAGCAGCCCCCTCGGGGAGGAGACCCAGTACTTC. Translating it yields CASSPLGEETQYF.

The chain is built from TRBV19 and TRBJ1-4; tentative D call: TRBD1 (6 bases). The germline V gene has CDR1 LNHDA and CDR2 SQIVND (reference sequence). The CDR3 has 14 amino acids. Trimming removed 6 bases from V and 2 bases from J, with 10 bases in between. CDR3 loop: CASSLTGTNEKLFF. The CDR3 bases are TGTGCCAGTAGCCTCACAGGGACTAATGAAAAACTGTTTTTT.

CDR3 loop: CASSLGPYPTNTDTQYF. CDR3 nucleotide sequence: TGTGCCAGCAGTCTCGGACCTTACCCGACTAACACAGATACGCAGTATTTT. V usage is TRBV28 and J usage is TRBJ2-3; possibly TRBD2 for D (5 bases). V was cut by 5 bases and J by 2 bases, with 20 bases left in between. The CDR3 runs to 17 residues. In germline, CDR1 is MDHEN, CDR2 SYDVKM.

This clone was detected once. The V and J genes are TRBV28 and TRBJ2-7, with D possibly being TRBD2 (5 bases). The ends were cut back, 6 bases at V and 3 bases at J, with 12 bases in the middle. CDR3 length equals 13 residues. Germline-derived CDR1 and CDR2 are MDHEN and SYDVKM. The CDR3 loop is CASSPPGVYEQYF. In nucleotides, the CDR3 is TGTGCCAGCAGCCCACCCGGGGTCTACGAGCAGTACTTC. Full variable domain (outside the CDR3, taken from reference TRBV28 and TRBJ2-7): DVKVTQSSRYLVKRTGEKVFLECVQDMDHENMFWYRQDPGLGLRLIYFSYDVKMKEKGDIPEGYSVSREKKERFSLILESASTNQTSMYLCASSPPGVYEQYFGPGTRLTVT.

The CDR3 bases are TGCGCCAGCAGCCGGGGCCAAGAGGCGGGGGAGGAAAAACTGTTTTTT. Its translation: CASSRGQEAGEEKLFF. This rearrangement joins TRBV4-1 to TRBJ1-4; D perhaps matches TRBD1 (5 bases). The length of the CDR3 is 16 residues. Trimming took off 4 bases at V and 8 bases at J, with 20 bases between the two ends. Germline V gives CDR1 MGHRA, CDR2 YSYEKL.

This chain links TRBV13 with TRBJ2-7; TRBD1 matches at 8 bases. Germline CDR1 PRHDT, CDR2 FYEKMQ (reference sequence). With 0 bases clipped from V and 5 bases from J, the junction kept 3 bases outside the gene matches. This CDR3 region has 14 residues. The DNA for the CDR3 is TGTGCCAGCAGCTTAGGCGGACAGGGACACGAGCAGTACTTC. It specifies CASSLGGQGHEQYF. The full variable domain, rest sourced from reference TRBV13 and TRBJ2-7, is AAGVIQSPRHLIKEKRETATLKCYPIPRHDTVYWYQQGPGQDPQFLISFYEKMQSDKGSIPDRFSAQQFSDYHSELNMSSLELGDSALYFCASSLGGQGHEQYFGPGTRLTVT.

This sequence joins TRBV11-2 and TRBJ1-2, with D perhaps TRBD1 (6 bases). The V gene's germline CDR1 is SGHAT and CDR2 FQNNGV. Trimming cost V 5 bases and J 4 bases, with 17 bases left between them. The CDR3 sequence is 15 residues long. CDR3 bases: TGTGCCAGCAGCCTTACGACAGGCACGTTCTATGGCTACACCTTC. It specifies CASSLTTGTFYGYTF.

This clone has only a few counts. This rearrangement joins TRBV2 to TRBJ1-1; 8 nucleotides line up with TRBD1. Unmatched junction bases numbered 4, after V lost 4 bases and J lost 6 bases. Germline CDR1 is SNHLY and CDR2 is FYNNEI. The CDR3 is made up of 13 amino acids. CDR3 protein: CASSVDRGAEAFF. CDR3 coding DNA: TGTGCCAGCAGTGTAGACAGGGGCGCTGAAGCTTTCTTT.

The chain employs TRBV5-1 and TRBJ1-1, with TRBD1 identical over 8 bases. Germline CDR1 reads SGHRS; CDR2 reads YFSETQ. V shed 0 bases and J 1 base; nucleotides not matched to a gene: 5. CDR3 length: 16 amino acids. CDR3 DNA sequence: TGCGCCAGCAGCTTGGCGGCAGGGGGCGCGAACACTGAAGCTTTCTTT. This encodes CASSLAAGGANTEAFF. The complete variable domain, with remaining parts taken from reference TRBV5-1 and TRBJ1-1, reads KAGVTQTPRYLIKTRGQQVTLSCSPISGHRSVSWYQQTPGQGLQFLFEYFSETQRNKGNFPGRFSGRQFSNSRSEMNVSTLELGDSALYLCASSLAAGGANTEAFFGQGTRLTVV.

The chain uses TRBV6-6 and TRBJ2-5; D not resolved. This CDR3 is 14 amino acids long. Per the germline V gene, CDR1 is MNHNY and CDR2 is SVGAGI (reference sequence). Trimming removed 2 bases from V and 4 bases from J, with 11 bases in between. The chain's CDR3 is CASSYRRGRETQYF. CDR3 coding DNA: TGTGCCAGCAGTTACCGGCGAGGAAGAGAGACCCAGTACTTC.

The gene calls are TRBV9 and TRBJ2-7; 9 positions match TRBD2. V gave up 2 bases and J gave up 0 bases; unmatched junction bases: 6. This CDR3 region has 16 residues. The V gene's germline CDR1 is SGDLS and CDR2 YYNGEE. The CDR3 loop is CASSVVFSGGSYEQYF. The CDR3 nucleotides read TGTGCCAGCAGCGTGGTCTTTAGCGGGGGCTCCTACGAGCAGTACTTC.